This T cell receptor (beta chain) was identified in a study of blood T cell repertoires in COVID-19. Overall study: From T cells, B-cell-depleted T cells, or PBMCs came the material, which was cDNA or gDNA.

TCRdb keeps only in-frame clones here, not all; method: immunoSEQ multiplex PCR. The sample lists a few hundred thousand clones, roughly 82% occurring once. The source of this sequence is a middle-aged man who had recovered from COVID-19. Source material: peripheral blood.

CDR3 nucleotides: TGTGCCAGCAGTCCGGACCCAATCAGGGGAAGACTCTACGAGCAGTACTTC. Amino acids: CASSPDPIRGRLYEQYF. V and J are TRBV27 and TRBJ2-7; a possible D gene is TRBD1 (6 bases). V lost 5 bases to trimming and J lost 3 bases, with 23 bases between them. CDR1 is MNHEY and CDR2 is SMNVEV in the germline V gene (reference sequence). This CDR3 has 17 residues.